This record concerns one T cell receptor (beta chain) sequence. TCRdb ran MiXCR on the 5' RACE reads and lists one entry per CDR3 protein. The sample includes around 360,000 distinct CDR3 sequences, 11% of them seen just once. This CDR3 comprises 14 residues. Germline V gene sequence: CDR1 SGHRS, CDR2 YFSETQ. Germline trimming cut 7 bases from V and 0 bases from J; bases unmatched to any gene: 6. This sample was taken from a study of T cells after yellow fever vaccination. The clonotype originates from a man aged 18-30 years who received the YFV17D yellow fever vaccine. This sample comprised PBMCs, obtained on the day of the first yellow fever vaccination. This chain connects TRBV5-1 to TRBJ2-7; TRBD1 agrees at 8 bases. This CDR3 is CASGRDRGSYEQYF. CDR3 nucleotide sequence: TGCGCCAGCGGACGAGACAGGGGCTCCTACGAGCAGTACTTC.